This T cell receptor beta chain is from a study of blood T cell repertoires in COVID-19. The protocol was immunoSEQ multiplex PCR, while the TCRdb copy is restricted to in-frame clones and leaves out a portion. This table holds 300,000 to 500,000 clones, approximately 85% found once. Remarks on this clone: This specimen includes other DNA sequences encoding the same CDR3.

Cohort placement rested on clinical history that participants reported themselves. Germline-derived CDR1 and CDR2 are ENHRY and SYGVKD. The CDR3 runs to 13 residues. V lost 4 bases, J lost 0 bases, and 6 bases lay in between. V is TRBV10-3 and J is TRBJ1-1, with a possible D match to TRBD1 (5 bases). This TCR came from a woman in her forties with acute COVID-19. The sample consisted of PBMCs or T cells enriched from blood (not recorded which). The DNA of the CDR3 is TGTGCCATCAGTGCAGGGATGAACACTGAAGCTTTCTTT. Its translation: CAISAGMNTEAFF.